This TCR beta chain was obtained from a study of identical twins. TCRdb itself ran the 5' RACE reads through MiXCR, one entry per CDR3 protein. Altogether some 500,000 distinct CDR3 sequences are present, more than 9% being singletons, with the ten largest covering under 3.5%. The CDR3 spans 14 residues. Trimming took off 5 bases at V and 7 bases at J, with 18 bases between the two ends. Germline V CDR1 and CDR2: MNHEY, SVGEGT. This sample also belongs to another study, concerning yellow fever vaccine responses in identical twins.

This chain uses TRBV6-2 or TRBV6-3 with TRBJ2-7, with D possibly TRBD2 on 6 matching bases. The sequencing sample was made of PBMCs. The TCR originated in a woman between 18 and 29 years old in good health. In nucleotides, the CDR3 is TGTGCCAGCAGTATTCGGGACTTGAGAGGGGAGCAGTACTTC. It codes for CASSIRDLRGEQYF.